Here is one TCR beta chain with its context. Its target is unknown. Profiled with immunoSEQ multiplex PCR; TCRdb holds only in-frame clones, not every one. This table holds approximately 200,000 clones, over 85% found once. Researchers grouped second doses given at about 4 or about 12 weeks into one pool. This CDR3 has 16 amino acids. CDR1 LGHNA and CDR2 YSLEER come from the germline V gene. V shed 0 bases and J shed 3 bases, with 12 bases lying between them. These data are taken from a study of T cell responses to AZD1222 COVID-19 vaccine. Study-level points and caveats: Regions 160-218 and 743-854 held dominance among vaccine-associated CD4 TCRs, which spanned spike. Spike-specific TCR breadth and depth went up after people got two AZD1222 doses. Seropositivity was recorded at baseline in only a handful of AZD1222 recipients.

This clonotype was sampled from an adult who received the AZD1222 COVID-19 vaccine. V is TRBV4-3 and J is TRBJ2-1; a possible D gene is TRBD2 (5 bases). The material sequenced was peripheral blood, taken 28 days after the second AZD1222 dose. The CDR3 nucleotides read TGCGCCAGCAGCCAAGATCTGGCGGGTCTCTACAATGAGCAGTTCTTC. Protein product: CASSQDLAGLYNEQFF.